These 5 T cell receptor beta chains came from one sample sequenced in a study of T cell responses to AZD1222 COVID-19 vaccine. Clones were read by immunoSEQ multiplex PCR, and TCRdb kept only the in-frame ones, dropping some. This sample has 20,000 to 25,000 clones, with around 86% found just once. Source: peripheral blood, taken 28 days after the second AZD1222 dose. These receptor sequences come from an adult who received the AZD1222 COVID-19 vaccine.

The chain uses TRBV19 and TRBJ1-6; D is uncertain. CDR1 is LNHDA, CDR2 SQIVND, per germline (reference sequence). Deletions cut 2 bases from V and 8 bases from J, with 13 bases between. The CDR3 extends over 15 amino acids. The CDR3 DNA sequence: TGTGCCAGTAGTATAACGGGCGGAGGAGATTCACCCCTCCACTTT. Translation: CASSITGGGDSPLHF. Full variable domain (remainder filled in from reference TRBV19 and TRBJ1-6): DGGITQSPKYLFRKEGQNVTLSCEQNLNHDAMYWYRQDPGQGLRLIYYSQIVNDFQKGDIAEGYSVSREKKESFPLTVTSAQKNPTAFYLCASSITGGGDSPLHFGNGTRLTVT.

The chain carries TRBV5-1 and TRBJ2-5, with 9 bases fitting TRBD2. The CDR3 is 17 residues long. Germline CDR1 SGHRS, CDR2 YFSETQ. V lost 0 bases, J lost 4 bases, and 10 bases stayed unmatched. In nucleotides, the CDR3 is TGCGCCAGCAGCTTGGCCCTGGGCGGGGGGGCGGCAGAGACCCAGTACTTC. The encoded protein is CASSLALGGGAAETQYF.

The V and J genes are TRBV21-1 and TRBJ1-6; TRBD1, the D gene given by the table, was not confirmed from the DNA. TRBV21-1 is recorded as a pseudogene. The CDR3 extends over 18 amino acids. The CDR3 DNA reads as TGTGCCAGCAGCAAAGCAATAGGACAGTCAGTCCGGAGGTCACCCCTCCACTTT. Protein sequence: CASSKAIGQSVRRSPLHF.

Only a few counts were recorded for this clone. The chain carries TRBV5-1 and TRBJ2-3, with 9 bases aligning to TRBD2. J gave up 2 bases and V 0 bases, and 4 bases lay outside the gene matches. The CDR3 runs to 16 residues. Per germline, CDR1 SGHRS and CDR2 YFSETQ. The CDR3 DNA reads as TGCGCCAGCAGCTTGGGGGCTAGCGGGACCACAGATACGCAGTATTTT. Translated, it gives CASSLGASGTTDTQYF. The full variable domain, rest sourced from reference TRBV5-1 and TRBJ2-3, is KAGVTQTPRYLIKTRGQQVTLSCSPISGHRSVSWYQQTPGQGLQFLFEYFSETQRNKGNFPGRFSGRQFSNSRSEMNVSTLELGDSALYLCASSLGASGTTDTQYFGPGTRLTVL.

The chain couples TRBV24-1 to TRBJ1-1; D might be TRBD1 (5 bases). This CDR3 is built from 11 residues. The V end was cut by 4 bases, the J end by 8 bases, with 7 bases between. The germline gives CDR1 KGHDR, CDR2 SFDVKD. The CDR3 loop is CATSDRQEAFF. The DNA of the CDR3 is TGTGCCACCAGTGACCGACAGGAAGCTTTCTTT.